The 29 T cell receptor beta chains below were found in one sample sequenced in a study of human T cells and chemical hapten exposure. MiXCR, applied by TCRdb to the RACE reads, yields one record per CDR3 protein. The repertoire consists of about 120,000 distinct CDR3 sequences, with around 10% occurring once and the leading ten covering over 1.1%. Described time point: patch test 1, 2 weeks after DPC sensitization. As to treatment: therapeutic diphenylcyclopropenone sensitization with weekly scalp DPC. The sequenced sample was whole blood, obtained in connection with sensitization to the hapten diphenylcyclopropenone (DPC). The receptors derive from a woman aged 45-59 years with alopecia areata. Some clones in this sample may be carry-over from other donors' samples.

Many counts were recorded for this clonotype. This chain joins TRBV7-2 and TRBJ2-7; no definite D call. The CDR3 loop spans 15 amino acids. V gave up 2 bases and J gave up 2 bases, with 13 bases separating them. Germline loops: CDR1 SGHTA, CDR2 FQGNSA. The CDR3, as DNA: TGTGCCAGCAGCTTATGGGCCCAGAGTGCCTACGAGCAGTACTTC. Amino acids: CASSLWAQSAYEQYF.

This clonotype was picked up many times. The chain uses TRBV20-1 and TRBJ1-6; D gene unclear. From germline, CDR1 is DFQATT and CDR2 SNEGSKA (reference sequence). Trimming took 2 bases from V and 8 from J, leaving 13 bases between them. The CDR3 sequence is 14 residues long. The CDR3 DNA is TGCAGTGCTAGATCAGGCGAATCCGATTCACCCCTCCACTTT. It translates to CSARSGESDSPLHF.

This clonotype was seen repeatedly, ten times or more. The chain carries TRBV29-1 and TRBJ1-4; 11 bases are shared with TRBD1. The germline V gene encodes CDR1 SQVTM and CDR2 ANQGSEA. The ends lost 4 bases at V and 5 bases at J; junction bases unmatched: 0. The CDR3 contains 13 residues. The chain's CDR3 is CSVGDRGNEKLFF. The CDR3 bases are TGCAGCGTTGGGGACAGGGGGAATGAAAAACTGTTTTTT.

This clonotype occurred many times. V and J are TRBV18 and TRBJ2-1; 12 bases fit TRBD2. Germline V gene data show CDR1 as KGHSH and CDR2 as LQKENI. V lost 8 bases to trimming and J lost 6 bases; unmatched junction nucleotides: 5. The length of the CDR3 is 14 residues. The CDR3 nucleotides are TGTGCCAGCCGCGGACTAGCGGGGCGCAATGAGCAGTTCTTC. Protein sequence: CASRGLAGRNEQFF.

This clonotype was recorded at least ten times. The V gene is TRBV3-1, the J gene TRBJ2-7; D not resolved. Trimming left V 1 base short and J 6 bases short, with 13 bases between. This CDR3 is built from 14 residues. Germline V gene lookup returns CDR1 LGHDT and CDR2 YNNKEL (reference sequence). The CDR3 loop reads CASSQGPLPSEQYF. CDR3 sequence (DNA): TGTGCCAGCAGCCAAGGCCCACTGCCCAGCGAGCAGTACTTC.

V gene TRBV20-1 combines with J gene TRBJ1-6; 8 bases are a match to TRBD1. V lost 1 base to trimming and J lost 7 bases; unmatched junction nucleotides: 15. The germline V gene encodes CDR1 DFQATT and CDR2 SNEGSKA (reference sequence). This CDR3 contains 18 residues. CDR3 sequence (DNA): TGCAGTGCTAGAGCCGGACCCGGAACAGGGGGGACCAATTCACCCCTCCACTTT. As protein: CSARAGPGTGGTNSPLHF.

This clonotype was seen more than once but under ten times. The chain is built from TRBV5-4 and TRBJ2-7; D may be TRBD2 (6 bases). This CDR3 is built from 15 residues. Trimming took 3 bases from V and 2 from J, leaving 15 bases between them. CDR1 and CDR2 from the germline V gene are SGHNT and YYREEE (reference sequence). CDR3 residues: CASSSPGLTAYEQYF. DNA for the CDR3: TGTGCCAGCAGCTCACCGGGACTCACAGCCTACGAGCAGTACTTC.

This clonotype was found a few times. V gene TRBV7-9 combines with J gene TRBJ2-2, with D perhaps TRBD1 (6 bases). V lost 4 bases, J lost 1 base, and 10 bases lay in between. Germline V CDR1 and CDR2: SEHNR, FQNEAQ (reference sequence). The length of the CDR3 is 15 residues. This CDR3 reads CASSSTGLNTGELFF. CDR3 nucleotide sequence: TGTGCCAGCAGCTCTACAGGGCTGAACACCGGGGAGCTGTTTTTT.

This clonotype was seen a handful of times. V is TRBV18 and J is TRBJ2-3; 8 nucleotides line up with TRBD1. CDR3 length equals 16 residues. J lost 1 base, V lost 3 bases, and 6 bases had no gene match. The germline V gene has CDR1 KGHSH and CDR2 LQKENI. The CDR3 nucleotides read TGTGCCAGCTCACCGCCAGGGACAGGTGGCACAGATACGCAGTATTTT. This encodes CASSPPGTGGTDTQYF.

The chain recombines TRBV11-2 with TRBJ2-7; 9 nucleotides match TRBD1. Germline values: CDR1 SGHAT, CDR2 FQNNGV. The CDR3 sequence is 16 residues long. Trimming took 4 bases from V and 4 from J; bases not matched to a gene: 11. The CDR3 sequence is CASSSHLRDREYEQYF. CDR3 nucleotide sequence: TGTGCCAGCAGCTCTCACCTCCGGGACAGGGAGTACGAGCAGTACTTC.

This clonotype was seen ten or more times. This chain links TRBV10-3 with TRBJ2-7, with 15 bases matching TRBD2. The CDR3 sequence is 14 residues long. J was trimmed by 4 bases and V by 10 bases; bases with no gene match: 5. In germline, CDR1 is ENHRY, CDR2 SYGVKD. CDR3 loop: CATRTSGRGYEQYF. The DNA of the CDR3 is TGTGCCACCAGGACTAGCGGGAGGGGGTACGAGCAGTACTTC.

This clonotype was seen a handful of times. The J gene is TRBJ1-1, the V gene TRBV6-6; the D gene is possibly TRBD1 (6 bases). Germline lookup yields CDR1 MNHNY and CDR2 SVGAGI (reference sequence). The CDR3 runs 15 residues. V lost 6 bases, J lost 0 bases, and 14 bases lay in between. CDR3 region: CASSPPRGMNTEAFF. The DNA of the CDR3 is TGTGCCAGCAGCCCCCCAAGGGGGATGAACACTGAAGCTTTCTTT.

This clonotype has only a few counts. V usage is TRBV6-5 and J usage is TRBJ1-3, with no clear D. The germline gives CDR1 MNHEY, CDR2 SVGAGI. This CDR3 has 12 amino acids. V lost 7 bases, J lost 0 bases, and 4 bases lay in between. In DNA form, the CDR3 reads TGTGCCAGCAAAAACTCTGGAAACACCATATATTTT. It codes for CASKNSGNTIYF.

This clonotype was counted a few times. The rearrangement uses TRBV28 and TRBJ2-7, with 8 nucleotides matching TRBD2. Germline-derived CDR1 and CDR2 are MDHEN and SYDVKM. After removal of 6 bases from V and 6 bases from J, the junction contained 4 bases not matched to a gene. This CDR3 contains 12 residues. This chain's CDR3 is CASRGLVGEQYF. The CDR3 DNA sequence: TGTGCCAGCAGGGGACTAGTGGGCGAGCAGTACTTC.

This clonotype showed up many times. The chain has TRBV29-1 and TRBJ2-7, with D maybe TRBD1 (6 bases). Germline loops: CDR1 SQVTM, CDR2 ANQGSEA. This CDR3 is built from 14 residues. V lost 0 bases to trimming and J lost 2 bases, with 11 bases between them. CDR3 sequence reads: CSVEDRAGAYEQYF. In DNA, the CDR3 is TGCAGCGTTGAAGACAGGGCAGGGGCCTACGAGCAGTACTTC.

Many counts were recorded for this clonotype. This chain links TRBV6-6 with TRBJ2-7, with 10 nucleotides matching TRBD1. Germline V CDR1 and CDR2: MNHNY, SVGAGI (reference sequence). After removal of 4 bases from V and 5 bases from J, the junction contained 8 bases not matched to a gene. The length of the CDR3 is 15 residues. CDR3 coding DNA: TGTGCCAGCAGTTCCCAAGGGACAGGGGTCCACGAGCAGTACTTC. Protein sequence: CASSSQGTGVHEQYF.

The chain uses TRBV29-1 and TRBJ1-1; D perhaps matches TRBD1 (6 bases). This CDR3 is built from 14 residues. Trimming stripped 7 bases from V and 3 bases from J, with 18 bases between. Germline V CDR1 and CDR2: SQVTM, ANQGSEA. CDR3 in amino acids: CSALYRGRDTEAFF. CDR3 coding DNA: TGCAGCGCCCTGTATCGGGGGCGGGACACTGAAGCTTTCTTT.

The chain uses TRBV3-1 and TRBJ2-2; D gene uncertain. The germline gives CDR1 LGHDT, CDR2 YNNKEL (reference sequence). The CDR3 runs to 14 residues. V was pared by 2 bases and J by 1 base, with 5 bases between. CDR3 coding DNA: TGTGCCAGCAGCCAATGGGTGAACACCGGGGAGCTGTTTTTT. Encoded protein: CASSQWVNTGELFF.

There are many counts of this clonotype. CDR3 sequence reads: CASSEMVDLNTEAFF. In DNA form, the CDR3 reads TGTGCCAGCAGTGAAATGGTGGATCTGAACACTGAAGCTTTCTTT. The chain is built from TRBV6-1 and TRBJ1-1, with D hard to call. Germline V gives CDR1 MNHNS, CDR2 SASEGT. The V and J ends lost 2 bases and 0 bases respectively, with 10 bases between them. The CDR3 consists of 15 residues.

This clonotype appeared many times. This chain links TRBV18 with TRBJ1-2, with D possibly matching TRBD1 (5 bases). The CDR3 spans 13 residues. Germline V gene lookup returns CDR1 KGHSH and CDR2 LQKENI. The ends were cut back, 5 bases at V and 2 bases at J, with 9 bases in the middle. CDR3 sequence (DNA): TGTGCCAGCTCAACAGGCGAAAACTATGGCTACACCTTC. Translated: CASSTGENYGYTF.

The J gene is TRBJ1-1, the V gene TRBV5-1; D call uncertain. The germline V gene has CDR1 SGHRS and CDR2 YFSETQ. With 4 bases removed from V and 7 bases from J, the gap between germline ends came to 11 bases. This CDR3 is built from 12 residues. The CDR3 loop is CASSPGEGEAFF. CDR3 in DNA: TGCGCCAGCAGCCCGGGTGAGGGTGAAGCTTTCTTT.

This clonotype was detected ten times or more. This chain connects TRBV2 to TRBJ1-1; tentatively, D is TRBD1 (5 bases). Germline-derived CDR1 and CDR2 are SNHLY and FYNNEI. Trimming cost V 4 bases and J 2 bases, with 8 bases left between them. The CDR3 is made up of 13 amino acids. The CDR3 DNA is TGTGCCAGCAGTGGACAGCTAAACACTGAAGCTTTCTTT. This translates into CASSGQLNTEAFF.

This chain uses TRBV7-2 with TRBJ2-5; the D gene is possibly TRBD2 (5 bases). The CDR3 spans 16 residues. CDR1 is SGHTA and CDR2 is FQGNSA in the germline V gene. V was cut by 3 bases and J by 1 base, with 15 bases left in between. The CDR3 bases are TGTGCCAGCAGCTTCGCCAGACTAAACTCCCAAGAGACCCAGTACTTC. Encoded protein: CASSFARLNSQETQYF.

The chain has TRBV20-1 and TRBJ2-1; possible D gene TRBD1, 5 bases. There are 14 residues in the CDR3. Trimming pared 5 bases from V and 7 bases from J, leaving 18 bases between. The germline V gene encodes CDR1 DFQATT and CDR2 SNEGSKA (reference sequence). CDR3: CSAPRGQGRNEQFF. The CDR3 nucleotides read TGCAGTGCTCCTCGTGGGCAGGGTAGGAATGAGCAGTTCTTC.

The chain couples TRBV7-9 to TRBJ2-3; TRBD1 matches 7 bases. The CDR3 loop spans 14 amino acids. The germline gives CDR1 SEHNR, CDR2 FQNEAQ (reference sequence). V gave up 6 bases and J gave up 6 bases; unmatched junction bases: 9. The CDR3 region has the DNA TGTGCCAGCAGGGCTCGACAGGGAGCGGATACGCAGTATTTT. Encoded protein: CASRARQGADTQYF.

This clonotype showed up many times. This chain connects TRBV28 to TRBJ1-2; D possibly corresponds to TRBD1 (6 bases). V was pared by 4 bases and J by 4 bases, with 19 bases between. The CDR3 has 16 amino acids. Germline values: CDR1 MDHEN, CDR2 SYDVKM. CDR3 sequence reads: CASSSSDSPASYGYTF. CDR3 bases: TGTGCCAGCAGTTCCTCGGACAGCCCGGCGAGCTATGGCTACACCTTC.

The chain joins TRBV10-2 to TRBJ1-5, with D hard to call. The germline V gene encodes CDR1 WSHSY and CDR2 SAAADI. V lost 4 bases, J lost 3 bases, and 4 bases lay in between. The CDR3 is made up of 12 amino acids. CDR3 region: CASSGLNQPQHF. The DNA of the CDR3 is TGCGCCAGCAGTGGGCTCAATCAGCCCCAGCATTTT.

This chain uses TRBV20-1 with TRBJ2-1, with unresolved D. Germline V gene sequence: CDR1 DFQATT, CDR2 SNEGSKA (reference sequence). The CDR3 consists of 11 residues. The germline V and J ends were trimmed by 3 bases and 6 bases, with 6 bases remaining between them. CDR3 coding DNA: TGCAGTGCTAGCCTCCTCAATGAGCAGTTCTTC. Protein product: CSASLLNEQFF.

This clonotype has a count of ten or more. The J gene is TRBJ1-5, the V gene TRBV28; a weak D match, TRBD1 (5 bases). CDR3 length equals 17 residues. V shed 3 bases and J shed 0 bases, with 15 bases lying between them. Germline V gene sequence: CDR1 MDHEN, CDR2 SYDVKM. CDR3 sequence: CASSLGPGTYSNQPQHF. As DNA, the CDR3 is TGTGCCAGCAGTTTGGGACCGGGAACTTATAGCAATCAGCCCCAGCATTTT.